A selection of T cell receptor beta chains follows, all from one sample in a study of shared clonotypes between healthy human individuals. The table came from immunoSEQ multiplex PCR; TCRdb's copy has only in-frame clones and leaves some out. Here the sample spans approximately 500,000 clones, less than 96% being singletons. The sequenced sample consisted of naive CD4+ T cells sorted from blood. The receptors derive from a woman aged 25-40 years in good health. CDR3s include the opening cysteine and the closing phenylalanine or tryptophan. Each record gives: V gene, clone size, D gene, J gene, CDR3 DNA, CDR3 protein. The D gene is left open where the match is weak. Some rows have no size entry. The others give once, few or many, or a class for an expanded clone.

TRBV5-4	-	TRBD1	TRBJ2-3	TGTGCCAGCAGCTTGGACACCGGGACAGGCTTTACAGATACGCAGTATTTT	CASSLDTGTGFTDTQYF
TRBV27	-	-	TRBJ1-1	TGTGCCAGCAGTTTTCGGGGGCGTAAGGGACGGAACACTGAAGCTTTCTTT	CASSFRGRKGRNTEAFF
TRBV4-1	-	TRBD2	TRBJ2-5	TGCGCCAGCAGCCAAGAAAGACTAGCGGGAGGGCCCGAGACCCAGTACTTC	CASSQERLAGGPETQYF
TRBV9	once	-	TRBJ2-7	TGTGCCAGCAGCGCCGGGACATCAACCTACGAGCAGTACTTC	CASSAGTSTYEQYF
TRBV28	-	-	TRBJ1-1	TGTGCCAGCAGGACGAACACTGAAGCTTTCTTT	CASRTNTEAFF
TRBV7-7	-	TRBD1	TRBJ2-7	TGTGCCAGCAGCTTAGGGACAGGGGGCGAGCAGTACTTC	CASSLGTGGEQYF
TRBV2	-	-	TRBJ1-1	TGTGCCAGCAGTGAAAGAGGGTCAGGGCCACTCAGAGACAGTATGAACACTGAAGCTTTCTTT	CASSERGSGPLRDSMNTEAFF
TRBV18	-	-	TRBJ2-3	TGTGCCAGCTCACCCAACGAGGGGGCAGATACGCAGTATTTT	CASSPNEGADTQYF
TRBV27	-	-	TRBJ1-2	TGTGCCAGCCACGGGCAGCCGCCGGGAAGGGGCTACACCTTC	CASHGQPPGRGYTF
TRBV4-1	-	TRBD2	TRBJ2-2	TGCGCCACCTCAGACATCCCTAGCGGATACTACACCGGGGAGCTGTTTTTT	CATSDIPSGYYTGELFF
TRBV28	-	-	TRBJ2-7	TGTGCCAGCAGTTCATTCGGGCAGCCCGCATCCTACGAGCAGTACTTC	CASSSFGQPASYEQYF
TRBV28	-	TRBD1	TRBJ1-5	TGTGCCAGCTCAGGGGGTTCCTTCTATAGCAATCAGCCCCAGCATTTT	CASSGGSFYSNQPQHF
TRBV7-2	-	-	TRBJ1-1	TGTGCCAGCACCGTCGAGACTGAAGCTTTCTTT	CASTVETEAFF
TRBV9	-	TRBD1	TRBJ2-7	TGTGCCAGCAGCCCCCGCGGACAGGGTAGCGAGCAGTACTTC	CASSPRGQGSEQYF
TRBV5-8	-	-	TRBJ2-1	TGTGCCAGCAGCCCTGGACAGTGGTACAATGAGCAGTTCTTC	CASSPGQWYNEQFF
TRBV5-4	-	TRBD2	TRBJ2-5	TGTGCCAGCAGCTCTACGGGACTAGAGGAGACCCAGTACTTC	CASSSTGLEETQYF
TRBV10-3	-	-	TRBJ1-5	TGTGCCATCAGTGGAGACGGCAATCAGCCCCAGCATTTT	CAISGDGNQPQHF
TRBV5-6	-	-	TRBJ1-2	TGTGCCAGCAGCTTGCCCCAGATCGTTAACAGGGACGGCTACACCTTC	CASSLPQIVNRDGYTF
TRBV19	-	TRBD1	TRBJ2-3	TGTGCCAGTAGTATCAGGGGGCCCAGCACAGATACGCAGTATTTT	CASSIRGPSTDTQYF
TRBV9	-	TRBD1	TRBJ2-7	TGTGCCAGCAGGCTCCGCCGGGACAGGGGCTCCCACGAGCAGTACTTC	CASRLRRDRGSHEQYF
TRBV11-2	-	-	TRBJ2-3	TGTGCCAGCAGCTTAGACCCTAGCGTGAGAACAGATACGCAGTATTTT	CASSLDPSVRTDTQYF
TRBV11-2	-	TRBD2	TRBJ2-3	TGTGCCAGCAGATCCGTAGCGGGAGCTAGCACAGATACGCAGTATTTT	CASRSVAGASTDTQYF
TRBV28	-	-	TRBJ1-1	TGTGCCAGCACTCCCTCGGCAGGACTGAACACTGAAGCTTTCTTT	CASTPSAGLNTEAFF
TRBV19	-	-	TRBJ2-3	TGTGCCAGTAGTAAATGGAGCACAGATACGCAGTATTTT	CASSKWSTDTQYF
TRBV6-5	-	-	TRBJ1-2	TGTGCCAGCAGTTACTCAGGCAGGCGGGATGGCTACACCTTC	CASSYSGRRDGYTF
TRBV4-2	-	-	TRBJ2-7	TGTGCCAGCAGCCCGCCATCCGAATACGAGCAGTACTTC	CASSPPSEYEQYF
TRBV11-2	-	-	TRBJ1-5	TGTGCCAGCAGCTTACTAGGGCAGCCCCAGCATTTT	CASSLLGQPQHF
TRBV5-1	-	-	TRBJ1-1	TGCGCCAGCAGCCTAACAGGGACAACAATGAACACTGAAGCTTTCTTT	CASSLTGTTMNTEAFF
TRBV6-4	-	-	TRBJ2-7	TGTGCCAGCAGTGTGCACGCTCGACACGAGCAGTACTTC	CASSVHARHEQYF
TRBV6-5	-	TRBD1	TRBJ2-7	TGTGCCAGCAGTTACGACTGGGACAGACCTAATTACGAGCAGTACTTC	CASSYDWDRPNYEQYF
TRBV27	-	TRBD1	TRBJ2-7	TGTGCCAGCAGAGGATTGACAGGGTCCAACGAGCAGTACTTC	CASRGLTGSNEQYF
TRBV10-3	-	-	TRBJ1-5	TGTGCCATCAGTGATGGCAATCAGCCCCAGCATTTT	CAISDGNQPQHF
TRBV5-6	-	-	TRBJ2-1	TGTGCCAGCAGCTTGTACGGACGAGGACCGGGCGATGAGCAGTTCTTC	CASSLYGRGPGDEQFF
TRBV28	once	-	TRBJ2-7	TGTGCCAGCAGTTTCCCAGGGGACCCCTACGAGCAGTACTTC	CASSFPGDPYEQYF
TRBV7-8	-	-	TRBJ1-1	TGTGCCAGCAGCTTAAATAAGGCAGGGGATAGGTCCACTGAAGCTTTCTTT	CASSLNKAGDRSTEAFF
TRBV7-3	-	-	TRBJ1-1	TGTGCCAGCAGCTTAAGGGGCAGAGACACTGAAGCTTTCTTT	CASSLRGRDTEAFF
TRBV19	-	-	TRBJ2-7	TGTGCCAGTAGTCCCGCCGTAAAACTCTCCTACGAGCAGTACTTC	CASSPAVKLSYEQYF
TRBV28	-	TRBD2	TRBJ2-5	TGTGCCAGCAGTTTTGCCCCGGGACTAGCGGGGCAAGAGACCCAGTACTTC	CASSFAPGLAGQETQYF
TRBV18	-	-	TRBJ2-7	TGTGCCAGCTCACCACCGACAGTGAGCTCCTACGAGCAGTACTTC	CASSPPTVSSYEQYF
TRBV6-5	-	-	TRBJ2-7	TGTGCCAGCAGTTCTCCCACACGGATCTTGGACTTC	CASSSPTRILDF
TRBV5-8	-	TRBD2	TRBJ2-3	TGTGCCAGCAGCTCACCGGGACTAGCAGATGATACAGATACGCAGTATTTT	CASSSPGLADDTDTQYF
TRBV6-5	-	TRBD1	TRBJ2-3	TGTGCCAGCAGTTATGCGGACAGGGGGCAAACAGATACGCAGTATTTT	CASSYADRGQTDTQYF
TRBV4-2	-	-	TRBJ1-2	TGTGCCAGCAGCCAAGATAGAGGGTCGGGAGGCTACACCTTC	CASSQDRGSGGYTF
TRBV6-5	-	TRBD2	TRBJ2-2	TGTGCCAGTGGGACAAGCGGGAGATTTGGCGGGGAGCTGTTTTTT	CASGTSGRFGGELFF
TRBV19	-	-	TRBJ2-2	TGTGCCAGTAGGAAACCATATAGCGAATTCACCGGGGAGCTGTTTTTT	CASRKPYSEFTGELFF
TRBV19	-	-	TRBJ1-1	TGTGCCAGTAGTATAACAGGATTGAACACTGAAGCTTTCTTT	CASSITGLNTEAFF
TRBV15	-	-	TRBJ1-2	TGTGCCACCCGTCGGACAGCAGCTAACTATGGCTACACCTTC	CATRRTAANYGYTF
TRBV5-1	-	TRBD1	TRBJ2-7	TGCGCCAGCAGCTTCCGCAGACAGGGCGGGTCTCAATACGAGCAGTACTTC	CASSFRRQGGSQYEQYF
TRBV25-1	-	-	TRBJ2-3	TGTGCCAGCAGTGACGGGACTGTCGGGAGCACAGATACGCAGTATTTT	CASSDGTVGSTDTQYF
TRBV4-1	once	-	TRBJ2-7	TGCGCCAGCAGCCAAGCCGGCGGAGGGGGAGGGCCTTCCTACGAGCAGTACTTC	CASSQAGGGGGPSYEQYF
TRBV9	-	-	TRBJ2-1	TGTGCCAGCAGCGTAGGGGGGAACAATGAGCAGTTCTTC	CASSVGGNNEQFF